This TCR beta chain was retrieved from a study of T cell responses to AZD1222 COVID-19 vaccine. Broader study findings: Reports say nearly half of spike-specific TCRs go after unmutated variant regions. At baseline, just six or seven AZD1222 recipients tested seropositive.

About this clone: The antigen is undetermined.

The CDR3 has 15 residues. Deletions cut 0 bases from V and 2 bases from J, with 8 bases between. The germline CDR1 and CDR2 sequences are SGDLS and YYNGEE. The data were produced by immunoSEQ multiplex PCR, yet TCRdb's version contains in-frame clones alone and is incomplete. The table records tens of thousands of clones, 70% to 90% of them present only once. The clonotype originates from an adult in good health. Sequencing was performed on peripheral blood, taken on day 0 of MenACWY control vaccination. The rearrangement joins TRBV9 to TRBJ2-2, with D possibly called TRBD1 or TRBD2 (6 bases each). The chain's CDR3 is CASSVGGANTGELFF. Here the CDR3 DNA reads TGTGCCAGCAGCGTAGGGGGGGCCAACACCGGGGAGCTGTTTTTT.